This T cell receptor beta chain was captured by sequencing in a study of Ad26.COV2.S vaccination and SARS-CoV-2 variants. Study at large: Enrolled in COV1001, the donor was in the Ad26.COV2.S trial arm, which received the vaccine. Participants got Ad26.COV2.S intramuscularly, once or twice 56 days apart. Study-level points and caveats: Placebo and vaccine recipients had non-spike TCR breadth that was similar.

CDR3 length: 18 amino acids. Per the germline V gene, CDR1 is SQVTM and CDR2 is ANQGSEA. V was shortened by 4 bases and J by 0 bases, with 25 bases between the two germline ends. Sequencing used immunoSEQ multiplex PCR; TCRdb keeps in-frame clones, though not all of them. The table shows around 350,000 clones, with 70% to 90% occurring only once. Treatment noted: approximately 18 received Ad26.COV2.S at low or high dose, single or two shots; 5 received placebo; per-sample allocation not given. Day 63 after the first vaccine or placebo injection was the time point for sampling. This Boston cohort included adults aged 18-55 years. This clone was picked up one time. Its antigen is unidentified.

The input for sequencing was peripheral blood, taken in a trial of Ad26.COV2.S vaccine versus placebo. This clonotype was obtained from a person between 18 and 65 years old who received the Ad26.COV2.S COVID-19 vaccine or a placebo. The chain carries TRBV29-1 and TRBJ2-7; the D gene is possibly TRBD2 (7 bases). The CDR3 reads CSVVRRGGGLPSSYEQYF. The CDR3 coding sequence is TGCAGCGTTGTGAGGAGGGGAGGGGGGCTACCGAGCTCCTACGAGCAGTACTTC.